The 30 T cell receptor beta chains in this list originate from one sample, sequenced in a study of blood T cell repertoires in COVID-19. Here immunoSEQ multiplex PCR was the method, and the copy in TCRdb shows in-frame clones only, minus some. Of fewer than 350,000 clones in the sample, around 90% were seen once. The sample taken for sequencing was PBMCs or T cells enriched from blood (not recorded which). Receptor source: a woman in her thirties or forties who had recovered from COVID-19.

A few counts support this clone. The V and J genes are TRBV19 and TRBJ1-4; D uncertain. V was shortened by 3 bases and J by 4 bases, with 9 bases between the two germline ends. The germline V gene has CDR1 LNHDA and CDR2 SQIVND (reference sequence). The CDR3 has 14 amino acids. CDR3 sequence: CASSMPAYNEKLFF. For the CDR3, the DNA is TGTGCCAGTAGTATGCCCGCCTATAATGAAAAACTGTTTTTT.

The chain combines TRBV5-1 with TRBJ2-5; TRBD1 matches 9 bases. Germline V gene lookup returns CDR1 SGHRS and CDR2 YFSETQ. This CDR3 comprises 16 residues. V was clipped by 2 bases and J by 4 bases; unmatched bases: 9. The CDR3 nucleotides are TGCGCCAGCAGCTTCCCGGGACAGGGATTTTCAGAGACCCAGTACTTC. As protein: CASSFPGQGFSETQYF.

The chain uses TRBV9 and TRBJ1-1; TRBD1 agrees at 7 bases. Germline assignment: CDR1 SGDLS and CDR2 YYNGEE. CDR3 length equals 14 residues. V lost 3 bases to trimming and J lost 6 bases; unmatched junction nucleotides: 8. CDR3 DNA: TGTGCCAGCAGCGCCGGGACAGTTCTCTCTGAAGCTTTCTTT. Its translation: CASSAGTVLSEAFF. Based on the CDR3 plus reference TRBV9 and TRBJ1-1, the full variable domain is DSGVTQTPKHLITATGQRVTLRCSPRSGDLSVYWYQQSLDQGLQFLIQYYNGEERAKGNILERFSAQQFPDLHSELNLSSLELGDSALYFCASSAGTVLSEAFFGQGTRLTVV.

This clone appeared a single time. The rearrangement joins TRBV5-4 to TRBJ1-3, with D possibly matching TRBD1 (6 bases). Per the germline V gene, CDR1 is SGHNT and CDR2 is YYREEE (reference sequence). The CDR3 totals 14 residues. V was trimmed by 3 bases and J by 0 bases, leaving 7 bases between them. DNA of the CDR3: TGTGCCAGCAGCTCACAGGGCTCTGGAAACACCATATATTTT. Translating it yields CASSSQGSGNTIYF.

The rearrangement links TRBV18 to TRBJ1-3, with 8 bases fitting TRBD1. The trim removed 2 bases at V and 0 bases at J, leaving 12 bases unmatched. From germline, CDR1 is KGHSH and CDR2 LQKENI. The CDR3 has 19 amino acids. The CDR3 here is CASSPMAQGGILSGNTIYF. The DNA of the CDR3 is TGTGCCAGCTCACCAATGGCACAGGGGGGAATCCTCTCTGGAAACACCATATATTTT.

This chain links TRBV5-1 with TRBJ1-5, with D unresolved. Between the trimmed V and J ends, which lost 5 bases and 4 bases, there was a span of 13 bases. There are 14 residues in the CDR3. The germline V gene has CDR1 SGHRS and CDR2 YFSETQ. The CDR3 DNA follows: TGCGCCAGCAGTCAGGACGGGATGAATCAGCCCCAGCATTTT. Translated: CASSQDGMNQPQHF.

The chain combines TRBV27 with TRBJ2-1, with 9 bases that match TRBD2. With V trimmed by 8 bases and J by 7 bases, 18 bases remained unmatched. CDR1 MNHEY and CDR2 SMNVEV come from the germline V gene (reference sequence). The CDR3 loop spans 17 amino acids. CDR3 in amino acids: CASRRRTSAMKGNEQFF. The CDR3 nucleotides are TGTGCCAGCCGGAGAAGGACTAGCGCAATGAAAGGGAATGAGCAGTTCTTC.

CDR3 amino acids: CAWRARDTLNTEAFF. CDR3 bases: TGTGCCTGGAGGGCCCGGGACACTTTGAACACTGAAGCTTTCTTT. The chain links TRBV30 to TRBJ1-1; weak D call: TRBD1 (6 bases). V shed 3 bases and J shed 0 bases, with 14 bases lying between them. CDR1 is GTSNPN and CDR2 is SVGIG in the germline V gene (reference sequence). CDR3 length: 15 amino acids.

The chain combines TRBV2 with TRBJ2-7; D remains ambiguous. V shed 4 bases and J shed 2 bases, with 6 bases lying between them. This CDR3 comprises 12 residues. In germline, CDR1 is SNHLY, CDR2 FYNNEI. This CDR3 is CASSGLTYEQYF. The CDR3, as DNA: TGTGCCAGCAGTGGGCTGACCTACGAGCAGTACTTC.

In this sample, this clone turned up once. The chain links TRBV11-2 to TRBJ2-5; maybe TRBD1 (6 bases). CDR1 SGHAT and CDR2 FQNNGV come from the germline V gene. Trimming shortened V by 3 bases and J by 4 bases, and 12 bases separated the two germline ends. The CDR3 consists of 14 residues. In DNA, the CDR3 is TGTGCCAGCAGCTTTCTCCAGGGGCGAGAGACCCAGTACTTC. Encoded protein: CASSFLQGRETQYF.

V and J are TRBV7-2 and TRBJ2-7; the D is unclear. The V and J ends lost 2 bases and 7 bases respectively, with 9 bases between them. The CDR3 extends over 12 amino acids. CDR1 and CDR2 (germline): SGHTA, FQGNSA. The CDR3 DNA reads TGTGCCAGCAGCTTAAACCACGGGGAGCAGTACTTC. As protein: CASSLNHGEQYF. Drawing the rest from reference TRBV7-2 and TRBJ2-7, the complete variable domain is GAGVSQSPSNKVTEKGKDVELRCDPISGHTALYWYRQSLGQGLEFLIYFQGNSAPDKSGLPSDRFSAERTGGSVSTLTIQRTQQEDSAVYLCASSLNHGEQYFGPGTRLTVT.

This clone was observed a single time. CDR3 in amino acids: CSVGGTGGSGTEAFF. The CDR3 coding sequence is TGCAGCGTTGGTGGGACAGGGGGCTCGGGCACTGAAGCTTTCTTT. The rearrangement uses TRBV29-1 and TRBJ1-1, with 12 positions matching TRBD1. The V and J ends lost 4 bases and 4 bases, in that order; junction bases with no gene match: 7. This CDR3 comprises 15 residues. The germline gives CDR1 SQVTM, CDR2 ANQGSEA.

The V call is TRBV4-1, the J call TRBJ2-2; TRBD1 matches at 9 bases. The germline CDR1 and CDR2 sequences are MGHRA and YSYEKL. This CDR3 has 14 residues. The V segment lost 2 bases and the J segment 7 bases; nucleotides outside the gene matches: 2. In nucleotides, the CDR3 is TGCGCCAGCAGCCAAAGACAGGGGGACGGGGAGCTGTTTTTT. Its protein product is CASSQRQGDGELFF.

The chain is built from TRBV30 and TRBJ2-7; no clear D gene. CDR1 is GTSNPN, CDR2 SVGIG, per germline (reference sequence). The CDR3 has 13 amino acids. Trimming cost V 0 bases and J 7 bases, with 13 bases left between them. The CDR3 DNA follows: TGTGCCTGGAGTGTTGAGGTCATATGGGAGCAGTACTTC. It translates to CAWSVEVIWEQYF.

This chain links TRBV7-8 with TRBJ2-5; D might be TRBD1 (6 bases). CDR3 length equals 14 residues. In germline, CDR1 is SGHVS, CDR2 FQNEAQ. The V and J ends lost 5 bases and 3 bases respectively, with 13 bases between them. The CDR3 region has the DNA TGTGCCAGCAGCCGAACGGACAGAGAAGAGACCCAGTACTTC. Amino acid sequence: CASSRTDREETQYF.

This clone was seen once. V usage is TRBV10-3 and J usage is TRBJ1-5, with 7 bases fitting TRBD1. Germline V gene sequence: CDR1 ENHRY, CDR2 SYGVKD. Unmatched junction bases numbered 10, after V lost 5 bases and J lost 6 bases. The CDR3 is 15 amino acids. CDR3 sequence (DNA): TGTGCCATCAGTCCAGGACAGGCCAGCGGTCAGCCCCAGCATTTT. This gives the protein CAISPGQASGQPQHF.

On this clone: A read error may account for a junction end that differs from germline. The V and J genes are TRBV9 and TRBJ1-1; D not resolved. Germline CDR1 SGDLS, CDR2 YYNGEE. The CDR3 consists of 14 residues. The DNA of the CDR3 is TGTGCCAGCAGCGTAGAATCAGCGAACACTGAAGCCTTCTTT. Its translation: CASSVESANTEAFF. The complete variable domain, with remaining parts taken from reference TRBV9 and TRBJ1-1, reads DSGVTQTPKHLITATGQRVTLRCSPRSGDLSVYWYQQSLDQGLQFLIQYYNGEERAKGNILERFSAQQFPDLHSELNLSSLELGDSALYFCASSVESANTEAFFGQGTRLTVV.

The chain links TRBV7-9 to TRBJ1-2; maybe TRBD1 (5 bases). The CDR3 is 13 residues long. V lost 4 bases, J lost 7 bases, and 13 bases lay in between. The germline V gene encodes CDR1 SEHNR and CDR2 FQNEAQ (reference sequence). CDR3: CASSSPEGFGYTF. CDR3 sequence (DNA): TGTGCCAGCAGCTCCCCGGAGGGGTTTGGCTACACCTTC.

This chain connects TRBV29-1 to TRBJ2-1, with 7 bases identical to TRBD1. The germline gives CDR1 SQVTM, CDR2 ANQGSEA. The length of the CDR3 is 14 residues. The ends lost 7 bases at V and 3 bases at J; junction bases unmatched: 9. The CDR3 region has the DNA TGCAGCGCCCGGACAGGAGGAGACTACAATGAGCAGTTCTTC. Its protein product is CSARTGGDYNEQFF.

The gene calls are TRBV9 and TRBJ1-2; perhaps TRBD1 as D (6 bases). Germline V gives CDR1 SGDLS, CDR2 YYNGEE. V lost 0 bases, J lost 0 bases, and 18 bases lay in between. This CDR3 comprises 18 residues. CDR3 bases: TGTGCCAGCAGCGTAGATCTAGGACAGACATTAGCTAACTATGGCTACACCTTC. It translates to CASSVDLGQTLANYGYTF.

CDR3 in amino acids: CASSLYSARGNTEAFF. CDR3 DNA: TGTGCCAGCAGCCTTTACAGCGCCCGGGGGAACACTGAAGCTTTCTTT. The rearrangement uses TRBV7-3 and TRBJ1-1; D gene uncertain. The CDR3 loop spans 16 amino acids. CDR1 is SGHTA, CDR2 FQGTGA, per germline. The V end was cut by 5 bases, the J end by 1 base, with 17 bases between.

V usage is TRBV5-1 and J usage is TRBJ2-7; TRBD1 matches at 9 bases. CDR1 and CDR2 (germline): SGHRS, YFSETQ. V gave up 3 bases and J gave up 0 bases; unmatched junction bases: 10. The CDR3 runs 17 residues. CDR3 sequence reads: CASSSSTGGPSSYEQYF. The CDR3 bases are TGCGCCAGCAGCTCCTCTACAGGGGGCCCAAGCTCCTACGAGCAGTACTTC.

The chain has TRBV10-3 and TRBJ2-1, with 14 bases fitting TRBD2. Germline values: CDR1 ENHRY, CDR2 SYGVKD. The CDR3 totals 18 residues. Trimming took 0 bases from V and 9 from J; bases not matched to a gene: 10. CDR3 amino acids: CAISESGTSGSGDVEQFF. The CDR3 nucleotides read TGTGCCATCAGTGAGTCCGGGACTAGCGGGAGTGGTGATGTTGAGCAGTTCTTC.

The rearrangement joins TRBV28 to TRBJ2-5, with D maybe TRBD2 (6 bases). The CDR3 length is 16 residues. Germline loops: CDR1 MDHEN, CDR2 SYDVKM. V lost 6 bases to trimming and J lost 4 bases, with 21 bases between them. CDR3 in DNA: TGTGCCAGCAGCCAAGCACGGGGGATAGGTGTAGAGACCCAGTACTTC. Translation: CASSQARGIGVETQYF.

This sequence joins TRBV6-2 or TRBV6-3 and TRBJ2-3; D ambiguous. The CDR3 covers 16 residues. Germline V gene data show CDR1 as MNHEY and CDR2 as SVGEGT. V was pared by 0 bases and J by 4 bases, with 14 bases between. The CDR3 DNA sequence: TGTGCCAGCAGTTACTCGTTTTCCGAGTCCGCAGATACGCAGTATTTT. Its translation is CASSYSFSESADTQYF.

The gene calls are TRBV27 and TRBJ1-2; tentatively, D is TRBD1 (6 bases). CDR3 length: 13 residues. CDR1 is MNHEY, CDR2 SMNVEV, per germline (reference sequence). The germline V and J ends were trimmed by 5 bases and 6 bases, with 13 bases remaining between them. The CDR3 sequence is CASSPTGHHGYTF. The DNA of the CDR3 is TGTGCCAGCAGTCCCACAGGGCACCATGGCTACACCTTC.

The chain couples TRBV19 to TRBJ1-1, with D uncertain. V lost 9 bases, J lost 0 bases, and 11 bases lay in between. The V gene's germline CDR1 is LNHDA and CDR2 SQIVND (reference sequence). The CDR3 loop spans 13 amino acids. The CDR3 protein is CASEAWMNTEAFF. CDR3 nucleotides: TGTGCCAGCGAGGCGTGGATGAACACTGAAGCTTTCTTT.

The chain links TRBV19 to TRBJ2-3; D is possibly TRBD1 (6 bases). This CDR3 comprises 14 residues. V lost 5 bases, J lost 6 bases, and 15 bases lay in between. Germline CDR1 reads LNHDA; CDR2 reads SQIVND (reference sequence). The CDR3 bases are TGTGCCAGTAGTTCCACAGGGTTTTCGGATACGCAGTATTTT. It codes for CASSSTGFSDTQYF.

The rearrangement uses TRBV11-1 and TRBJ2-7; D uncertain. V was pared by 0 bases and J by 5 bases, with 11 bases between. Germline loops: CDR1 SGHAT, CDR2 FQDESV (reference sequence). This CDR3 spans 14 amino acids. The CDR3 protein is CASSLAPTVNEQYF. The CDR3 nucleotides are TGTGCCAGCAGCTTAGCGCCTACGGTCAACGAGCAGTACTTC.

DNA of the CDR3: TGTGCCAGCAGCAGCGGGACCTACAATGAGCAGTTCTTC. Protein: CASSSGTYNEQFF. The chain has TRBV21-1 and TRBJ2-1; the D segment call TRBD2 is taken from the table without a DNA check. TRBV21-1 is a documented pseudogene. The CDR3 runs to 13 residues.